This T cell receptor beta chain was sequenced during a study of cytomegalovirus exposure and HLA in healthy donors. This CDR3 contains 12 residues. From germline, CDR1 is SGHAT and CDR2 FQDESV (reference sequence). V lost 3 bases and J 5 bases, leaving 7 bases between the germline ends. Overall study results and limits: Several top significant clusters appeared, in a later analysis, to be linked to common viral pathogens.

Concerning this clone: The target antigen is unknown.

The PCR employed 60 Vbeta primers together with 13 Jbeta primers. Here immunoSEQ multiplex PCR was the method, and the copy in TCRdb shows in-frame clones only, minus some. Its clone listing holds about 130,000 clones. This TCR derives from a man in his late teens or twenties in good health and CMV-seronegative. The rearrangement joins TRBV11-1 to TRBJ1-1; the D gene is possibly TRBD1 (6 bases). The material sequenced was PBMCs. CDR3 in DNA: TGTGCCAGCAGCTTTAGGGGGACTGAAGCTTTCTTT. Amino acid sequence: CASSFRGTEAFF.